Below, 18 T cell receptor beta chains from the same sample are listed, as sequenced in a study of human T cells and chemical hapten exposure. Time point specified: pre-sensitization, week 0. Treatment here: therapeutic diphenylcyclopropenone sensitization with weekly scalp DPC. MiXCR was run by TCRdb on the RACE reads, yielding one entry per CDR3 protein. The repertoire holds around 330,000 distinct CDR3 sequences, with about 5% as singletons. The sample was whole blood, taken in connection with sensitization to the hapten diphenylcyclopropenone (DPC). These receptors were obtained from a woman younger than 30 with alopecia areata. Some clones in this sample may be carry-over from other donors' samples.

In its sample, this clonotype was seen many times. The CDR3, as DNA: TGTGCCAGCAAAGGGACAGGGGGGCAGCCCCAGCATTTT. It specifies CASKGTGGQPQHF. The V call is TRBV6-5, the J call TRBJ1-5; 11 nucleotides match TRBD1. This CDR3 region has 13 residues. Germline V lookup: CDR1 MNHEY, CDR2 SVGAGI. J gave up 7 bases and V 7 bases, and 3 bases lay outside the gene matches.

There are many counts of this clonotype. The V and J genes are TRBV6-2 or TRBV6-3 and TRBJ1-2; D is perhaps TRBD1 (5 bases). CDR1 is MNHEY and CDR2 is SVGEGT in the germline V gene. The CDR3 totals 13 residues. V lost 5 bases and J 5 bases, leaving 12 bases between the germline ends. CDR3 in amino acids: CASSHDSAYGYTF. The CDR3 DNA reads TGTGCCAGCAGTCACGACAGCGCTTATGGCTACACCTTC.

This clonotype was seen many times. The chain joins TRBV11-3 to TRBJ1-1; no definite D call. This CDR3 contains 13 residues. Deletions cut 2 bases from V and 5 bases from J, with 9 bases between. Germline CDR1 is SGHNT and CDR2 is YENEEA. The CDR3 region is CASSLYSRTEAFF. In DNA form, the CDR3 reads TGTGCCAGCAGCTTATACAGCCGGACTGAAGCTTTCTTT.

The J gene is TRBJ2-1, the V gene TRBV2, with D hard to call. Germline-derived CDR1 and CDR2 are SNHLY and FYNNEI. V gave up 7 bases and J gave up 4 bases, with 11 bases separating them. This CDR3 has 13 amino acids. The CDR3 sequence: CASKNRVYNEQFF. Written as DNA, the CDR3 is TGTGCCAGCAAAAACCGGGTTTACAATGAGCAGTTCTTC.

This clonotype was found a few times. The chain employs TRBV28 and TRBJ2-7; D remains unclear. Trimming removed 2 bases at V and 7 bases at J, with 15 bases between. The CDR3 extends over 14 amino acids. Germline V gives CDR1 MDHEN, CDR2 SYDVKM. CDR3 sequence: CASSLHGSAGEQYF. The DNA of the CDR3 is TGTGCCAGCAGTTTACATGGGTCAGCTGGAGAGCAGTACTTC.

This chain connects TRBV5-1 to TRBJ2-7; the match to TRBD1 covers 9 bases. With 4 bases clipped from V and 3 bases from J, the junction kept 5 bases outside the gene matches. CDR3 length: 14 amino acids. CDR1 and CDR2 from the germline V gene are SGHRS and YFSETQ. This CDR3 reads CASSRGQGYYEQYF. CDR3 DNA: TGCGCCAGCAGCAGGGGACAGGGATACTACGAGCAGTACTTC.

The V gene is TRBV6-2 or TRBV6-3, the J gene TRBJ2-1; TRBD1 aligns across 8 bases. This CDR3 comprises 15 residues. Losses at the gene ends were 5 bases for V and 4 bases for J; bases not matched to a gene: 7. CDR1 and CDR2 (germline): MNHEY, SVGEGT. The chain's CDR3 is CASSPGGTGYNEQFF. CDR3 in DNA: TGTGCCAGCAGTCCCGGCGGGACAGGATACAATGAGCAGTTCTTC.

V and J are TRBV2 and TRBJ2-7; 12 nucleotides agree with TRBD2. Germline V lookup: CDR1 SNHLY, CDR2 FYNNEI. V trimming: 7 bases; J trimming: 2 bases; junction bases outside the gene matches: 9. This CDR3 is 16 amino acids long. The CDR3 loop is CASIYTSGGPAYEQYF. Written as DNA, the CDR3 is TGTGCCAGCATTTATACTAGCGGGGGGCCCGCCTACGAGCAGTACTTC.

This clonotype has only a few counts. The gene calls are TRBV28 and TRBJ2-1, with TRBD1 matching 7 bases. This CDR3 contains 14 residues. The germline V gene encodes CDR1 MDHEN and CDR2 SYDVKM. V shed 11 bases and J 4 bases; nucleotides not matched to a gene: 11. The CDR3 nucleotides are TGTGCCGCGACCGGGACAGACTTATACAATGAGCAGTTCTTC. Protein product: CAATGTDLYNEQFF.

This sequence joins TRBV6-2 or TRBV6-3 and TRBJ2-3; possibly TRBD2 for D (5 bases). Deletions cut 4 bases from V and 0 bases from J, with 11 bases between. The germline gives CDR1 MNHEY, CDR2 SVGEGT. The CDR3 extends over 15 amino acids. The CDR3 nucleotides are TGTGCCAGCAGTTTCCTGGAGGAGAGCACAGATACGCAGTATTTT. It yields the protein CASSFLEESTDTQYF.

This clonotype came up many times. The chain employs TRBV19 and TRBJ2-5; 9 bases line up with TRBD1. The germline CDR1 and CDR2 sequences are LNHDA and SQIVND (reference sequence). The V gene end was trimmed by 4 bases and the J gene end by 4 bases; junction bases not matched to a gene: 4. CDR3 length: 14 residues. The CDR3 spells CASSNPTGGETQYF. CDR3 coding DNA: TGTGCCAGTAGTAACCCGACAGGGGGAGAGACCCAGTACTTC.

This clonotype was picked up a small number of times. V gene TRBV4-2 combines with J gene TRBJ2-5, with D possibly being TRBD1 (6 bases). From germline, CDR1 is LGHNA and CDR2 YNFKEQ. V lost 1 base and J 4 bases, leaving 16 bases between the germline ends. This CDR3 contains 16 residues. The CDR3, as DNA: TGTGCCAGCAGCCAAGGATTTACAGGGTTTTTAGAGACCCAGTACTTC. Translating gives CASSQGFTGFLETQYF.

This clonotype was picked up many times. J is TRBJ2-3 and V is TRBV7-8, with D perhaps TRBD1 (5 bases). Per the germline V gene, CDR1 is SGHVS and CDR2 is FQNEAQ. V lost 10 bases and J 6 bases, leaving 23 bases between the germline ends. The CDR3 contains 15 residues. The CDR3 region has the DNA TGTGCCACCAACCAGGGTGTCATGGTCCTGGATACGCAGTATTTT. This translates into CATNQGVMVLDTQYF.

The chain has TRBV6-1 and TRBJ2-3, with TRBD1 matching over 10 bases. Germline CDR1 is MNHNS and CDR2 is SASEGT. The CDR3 runs to 13 residues. The junction had 6 bases not matched to a gene; V was cut back by 10 bases and J by 5 bases. The DNA for the CDR3 is TGTGCCACCAAGACAGGGGGCATAGATACGCAGTATTTT. This codes for CATKTGGIDTQYF.

This clonotype was recorded a few times. This chain uses TRBV4-1 with TRBJ1-6; 7 bases map to TRBD1. The germline V gene has CDR1 MGHRA and CDR2 YSYEKL. The CDR3 runs to 17 residues. The V segment lost 2 bases and the J segment 8 bases; nucleotides outside the gene matches: 12. The CDR3 bases are TGCGCCAGCAGCCAAACCCCACAGGGGAACTGGGATTCACCCCTCCACTTT. As protein: CASSQTPQGNWDSPLHF.

Details on this clonotype: At one end the junction does not follow the germline gene, possibly because of a read error. This rearrangement joins TRBV28 to TRBJ2-1, with TRBD1 matching over 8 bases. CDR1 and CDR2 (germline): MDHEN, SYDVKM. CDR3 length: 16 residues. The CDR3 is CASRLYRGVSYNEQFF. The CDR3 DNA sequence: TGTGCCAGCAGATTATACAGGGGGGTTTCCTACAATGAGCAGTTCTTC.

This clonotype came up many times. The rearrangement uses TRBV6-2 or TRBV6-3 and TRBJ2-7; unclear D gene. Germline V lookup: CDR1 MNHEY, CDR2 SVGEGT. Trimming removed 0 bases at V and 2 bases at J, with 17 bases between. CDR3 length: 17 residues. The CDR3 spells CASSYSLPGRLAYEQYF. CDR3 nucleotides: TGTGCCAGCAGTTACTCGCTCCCCGGACGGTTGGCCTACGAGCAGTACTTC.

In this sample, this clonotype turned up many times. This chain links TRBV13 with TRBJ2-3; 8 positions match TRBD2. This CDR3 is 16 amino acids long. The germline CDR1 and CDR2 sequences are PRHDT and FYEKMQ (reference sequence). Trimming removed 5 bases from V and 3 bases from J; junction bases left unmatched: 10. The CDR3 protein is CASSLPGGPGTDTQYF. The CDR3 DNA reads TGTGCCAGCAGCCTCCCGGGGGGGCCCGGGACAGATACGCAGTATTTT.